A single sample gave rise to the 16 T cell receptor delta chains below, sequenced in a study of gamma-delta chains in newborns, infants, children. TCRdb called clones from the reads again using CATT. This table holds 8,500 to 10,000 delta-chain clones, 20% to 25% found once. What was sequenced was blood. The receptor source for this set is a child who was a newborn, infant or young child, either healthy, febrile or measles-vaccinated (not recorded which).

This clone is classed as medium-sized. V usage is TRDV2 and J usage is TRDJ1; D is uncertain. The germline V gene encodes CDR1 GEAIGNYY and CDR2 EKD. The V gene lost 1 base and the J gene lost 4 bases, with 18 bases spanning the gap. This CDR3 has 16 residues. CDR3 DNA: TGTGCCTGTGACACGTTAAGGCGGACAGCTCACGATAAACTCATCTTT. Translated, it gives CACDTLRRTAHDKLIF.

This clone has just one count. This chain links TRDV2 with TRDJ1; 9 nucleotides match TRDD3. Looked up from germline, CDR1 is GEAIGNYY and CDR2 is EKD. Unmatched junction bases numbered 21, after V lost 5 bases and J lost 0 bases. The CDR3 runs to 20 residues. The CDR3 bases are TGTGCCTGTGGCACGGTGCCAAGTACTGGGGGACCGGCATACACCGATAAACTCATCTTT. Encoded protein: CACGTVPSTGGPAYTDKLIF.

As concerns this clone: Its ends do not fully match the called genes, so a read error is possible. The CDR3 reads CACDILGDTDWDTRKMFF. The CDR3 DNA is TGTGCCTGTGACATACTGGGGGATACGGACTGGGACACCCGAAAGATGTTTTTC. V and J are TRDV2 and TRDJ3; 13 nucleotides match TRDD3. The CDR3 extends over 18 amino acids. Per the germline V gene, CDR1 is GEAIGNYY and CDR2 is EKD.

This clone was detected only a few times. A junction end diverges from the germline sequence, so it may reflect a read error. This CDR3 is also generated by other DNA sequences in the sample. The V and J genes are TRDV1 and TRDJ1; TRDD3 might be the D (5 bases). Germline CDR1 and CDR2: TSWWSYY and QGS. This CDR3 contains 17 residues. CDR3 sequence: CALGEPLRGQYTDKLIF. CDR3 nucleotides: TGTGCTCTCGGGGAACCCCTCCGGGGGCAGTACACCGATAAACTCATCTTT.

The V gene is TRDV2, the J gene TRDJ1; 8 bases fit TRDD3. With V trimmed by 0 bases and J by 0 bases, 11 bases remained unmatched. Germline V gives CDR1 GEAIGNYY, CDR2 EKD. The CDR3 spans 18 residues. CDR3 residues: CACDTLLTGGWYTDKLIF. DNA of the CDR3: TGTGCCTGTGACACCCTCCTTACTGGGGGTTGGTACACCGATAAACTCATCTTT.

This clone appeared a few times. Germline and junction disagree at one end, which may indicate a read error. The genes are TRDV2 and TRDJ1; TRDD3 agrees at 12 bases. Germline V gene data show CDR1 as GEAIGNYY and CDR2 as EKD. There are 20 residues in the CDR3. Written as DNA, the CDR3 is TGTGCCTGCGACACTGTTTCACTGGGGGATACCAACCCTAACACCGGTAAACTCATCTTT. Translating it yields CACDTVSLGDTNPNTGKLIF.

This clone was recorded a few times. The same CDR3 can be traced to other DNA sequences in this sample. V is TRDV2 and J is TRDJ1; D is possibly TRDD3 (6 bases). The CDR3 is 20 residues long. Trimming took 0 bases from V and 0 from J, leaving 25 bases between them. Germline CDR1 GEAIGNYY, CDR2 EKD. This CDR3 reads CACDTVRGSGDSTYTDKLIF. For the CDR3, the DNA is TGTGCCTGTGACACCGTACGGGGGTCTGGGGATTCCACGTACACCGATAAACTCATCTTT.

This clone is medium-sized in the sample. V is TRDV2 and J is TRDJ2; no definite D call. This CDR3 is 16 amino acids long. Germline V gene lookup returns CDR1 GEAIGNYY and CDR2 EKD. V dropped 0 bases and J dropped 4 bases, with 14 bases sitting between them. The CDR3 spells CACDTVPHKKTAQLFF. In DNA form, the CDR3 reads TGTGCCTGTGACACCGTCCCCCATAAGAAGACAGCACAACTCTTCTTT.

In its sample, this clone was seen a few times. This may be a read error: a much more frequent sequence differs by one nucleotide. This rearrangement joins TRDV2 to TRDJ4, with 10 bases fitting TRDD3. CDR3 length: 17 amino acids. CDR1 and CDR2 (germline): GEAIGNYY, EKD. Trimming took 0 bases from V and 0 from J; bases not matched to a gene: 9. The CDR3 DNA sequence: TGTGCCTGTGACACCGTACTGGGGGATGCGGAGGCCAGACCCCTGATCTTT. It encodes CACDTVLGDAEARPLIF.

This clone occurred a few times. The germline gene is not matched at one end of the junction; a read error may be the cause. The chain has TRDV2 and TRDJ1, with 10 bases that match TRDD3. This CDR3 region has 16 residues. From germline, CDR1 is GEAIGNYY and CDR2 EKD. CDR3 bases: TGTGCCCGTGACACAATTGGGGGGGATACGCCCGATAAACTCATCTTT. Protein product: CARDTIGGDTPDKLIF.

This clone was detected a few times. V is TRDV2 and J is TRDJ1, with D maybe TRDD3 (6 bases). V was pared by 3 bases and J by 7 bases, with 20 bases between. The germline CDR1 and CDR2 sequences are GEAIGNYY and EKD. The CDR3 extends over 15 amino acids. In DNA, the CDR3 is TGTGCCTGTGACCCCTTGGGGGCGATTTTGGGTAAACTCATCTTT. Protein sequence: CACDPLGAILGKLIF.

On this clone itself: The junction departs from germline at one end; a sequencing error may be responsible. Other DNA sequences within the sample encode an identical CDR3. V is TRDV2 and J is TRDJ3; 7 positions agree with TRDD3. The CDR3 consists of 20 residues. Germline assignment: CDR1 GEAIGNYY and CDR2 EKD. The CDR3 nucleotides are TGTGCCTGTGACACCGCCGGGGGATCCCCAACGTTGTGGGATACCCGACAGATGTTTTTC. Translation gives CACDTAGGSPTLWDTRQMFF.

V usage is TRDV2 and J usage is TRDJ3, with 13 bases fitting TRDD3. Germline CDR1 reads GEAIGNYY; CDR2 reads EKD. V shed 0 bases and J 3 bases; nucleotides not matched to a gene: 7. This CDR3 comprises 20 residues. DNA of the CDR3: TGTGCCTGTGACACCGTACTGGGGGATACGGGCATCTGGGACACCCGACAGATGTTTTTC. This translates into CACDTVLGDTGIWDTRQMFF.

The genes are TRDV2 and TRDJ1, with 10 bases that match TRDD3. J gave up 0 bases and V 0 bases, and 15 bases lay outside the gene matches. The CDR3 is 20 residues long. Germline V gives CDR1 GEAIGNYY, CDR2 EKD. The CDR3 protein is CACDTVLLGDQTSYTDKLIF. CDR3 nucleotide sequence: TGTGCCTGTGACACCGTTCTACTGGGGGATCAAACATCGTACACCGATAAACTCATCTTT.

This clone was recorded a few times. The V call is TRDV2, the J call TRDJ4; 9 bases line up with TRDD3. The trim removed 3 bases at V and 0 bases at J, leaving 4 bases unmatched. Germline CDR1 and CDR2: GEAIGNYY and EKD. The CDR3 is 14 amino acids. Here the CDR3 DNA reads TGTGCCTGTGACTCGCTGGGGGATCCCAGACCCCTGATCTTT. It encodes CACDSLGDPRPLIF.

In its sample, this clone was seen a few times. One end of the junction does not line up with germline, which may come from a read error. This same CDR3 is encoded by further DNA sequences in the sample. This rearrangement joins TRDV2 to TRDJ1; TRDD3 aligns across 7 bases. From germline, CDR1 is GEAIGNYY and CDR2 EKD. The CDR3 has 15 residues. DNA of the CDR3: TGTGCCTGTGACACCTTGGTGGGGGACACGGATAAACTCATCTTT. This sequence encodes CACDTLVGDTDKLIF.